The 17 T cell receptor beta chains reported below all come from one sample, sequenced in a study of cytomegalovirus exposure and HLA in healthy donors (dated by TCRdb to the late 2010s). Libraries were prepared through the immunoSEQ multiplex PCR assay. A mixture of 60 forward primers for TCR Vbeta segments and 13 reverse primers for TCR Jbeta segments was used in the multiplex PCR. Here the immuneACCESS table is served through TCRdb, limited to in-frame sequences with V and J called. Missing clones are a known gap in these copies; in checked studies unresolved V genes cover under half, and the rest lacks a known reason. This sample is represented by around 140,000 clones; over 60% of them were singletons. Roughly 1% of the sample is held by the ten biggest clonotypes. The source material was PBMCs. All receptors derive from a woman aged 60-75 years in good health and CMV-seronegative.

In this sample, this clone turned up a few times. This CDR3 is CAWSVGQGAIGYTF. The DNA for the CDR3 is TGTGCCTGGAGTGTAGGACAGGGGGCTATTGGCTACACCTTC. The V call is TRBV30, the J call TRBJ1-2, with 11 bases fitting TRBD1. The CDR3 loop spans 14 amino acids. The trim removed 0 bases at V and 7 bases at J, leaving 4 bases unmatched. Germline lookup yields CDR1 GTSNPN and CDR2 SVGIG (reference sequence).

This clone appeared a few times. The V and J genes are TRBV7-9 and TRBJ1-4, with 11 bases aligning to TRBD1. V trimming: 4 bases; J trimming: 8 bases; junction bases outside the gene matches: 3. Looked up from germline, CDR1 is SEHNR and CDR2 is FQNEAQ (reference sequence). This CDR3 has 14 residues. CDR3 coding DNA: TGTGCCAGCAGCTCGGACAGGGGGCGGGAAAAACTGTTTTTT. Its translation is CASSSDRGREKLFF. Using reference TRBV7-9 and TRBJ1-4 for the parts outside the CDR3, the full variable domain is DTGVSQNPRHKITKRGQNVTFRCDPISEHNRLYWYRQTLGQGPEFLTYFQNEAQLEKSRLLSDRFSAERPKGSFSTLEIQRTEQGDSAMYLCASSSDRGREKLFFGSGTQLSVL.

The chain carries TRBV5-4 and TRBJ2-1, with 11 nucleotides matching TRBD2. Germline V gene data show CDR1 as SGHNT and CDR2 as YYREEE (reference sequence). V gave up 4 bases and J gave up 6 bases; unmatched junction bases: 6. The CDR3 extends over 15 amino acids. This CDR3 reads CASSPLTSGVNEQFF. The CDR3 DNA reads TGTGCCAGCAGCCCCCTGACTAGCGGGGTCAATGAGCAGTTCTTC.

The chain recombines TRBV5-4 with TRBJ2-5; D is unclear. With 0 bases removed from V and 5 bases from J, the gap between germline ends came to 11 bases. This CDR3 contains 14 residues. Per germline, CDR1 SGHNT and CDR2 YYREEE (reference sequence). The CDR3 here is CASSLVWALETQYF. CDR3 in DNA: TGTGCCAGCAGCTTGGTGTGGGCCCTTGAGACCCAGTACTTC.

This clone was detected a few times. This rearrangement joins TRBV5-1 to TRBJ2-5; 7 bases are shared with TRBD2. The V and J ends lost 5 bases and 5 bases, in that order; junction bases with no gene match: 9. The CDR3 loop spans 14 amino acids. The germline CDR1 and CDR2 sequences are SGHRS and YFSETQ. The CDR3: CASSPAAGGETQYF. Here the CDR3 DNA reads TGCGCCAGCAGTCCCGCGGCCGGGGGGGAGACCCAGTACTTC.

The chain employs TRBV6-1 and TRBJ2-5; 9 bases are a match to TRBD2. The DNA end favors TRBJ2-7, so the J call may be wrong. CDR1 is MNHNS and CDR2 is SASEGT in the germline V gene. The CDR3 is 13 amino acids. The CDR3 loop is CASSEGLALEQYF. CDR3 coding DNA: TGTGCCAGCAGTGAGGGACTAGCCCTCGAGCAGTACTTC.

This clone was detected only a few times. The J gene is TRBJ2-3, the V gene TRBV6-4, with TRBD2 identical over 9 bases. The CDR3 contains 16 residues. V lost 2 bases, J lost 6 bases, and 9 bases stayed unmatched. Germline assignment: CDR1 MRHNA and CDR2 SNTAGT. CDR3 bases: TGTGCCAGCAGTGACGAGGGCGGGAGGGCCGTCGATACGCAGTATTTT. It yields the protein CASSDEGGRAVDTQYF.

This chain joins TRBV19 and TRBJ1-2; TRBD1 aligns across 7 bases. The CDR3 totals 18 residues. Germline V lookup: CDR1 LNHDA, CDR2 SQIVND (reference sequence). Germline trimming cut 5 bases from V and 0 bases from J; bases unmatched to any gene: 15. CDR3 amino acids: CASSAPLGQETPNYGYTF. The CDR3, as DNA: TGTGCCAGTAGTGCCCCCCTCGGACAGGAGACACCTAACTATGGCTACACCTTC.

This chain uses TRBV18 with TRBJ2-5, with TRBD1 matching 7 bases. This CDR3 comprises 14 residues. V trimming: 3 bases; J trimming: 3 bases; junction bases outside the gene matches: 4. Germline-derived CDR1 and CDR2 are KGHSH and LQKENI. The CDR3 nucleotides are TGTGCCAGCTCACCTCGACAGGGTGAAGAGACCCAGTACTTC. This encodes CASSPRQGEETQYF.

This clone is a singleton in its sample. CDR3 in DNA: TGTGCCAGCAGCCCGACTAGCGGGGGTAACAATGAGCAGTTCTTC. Translation: CASSPTSGGNNEQFF. The chain carries TRBV7-9 and TRBJ2-1; TRBD2 aligns across 12 bases. Germline V lookup: CDR1 SEHNR, CDR2 FQNEAQ (reference sequence). The trim removed 5 bases at V and 5 bases at J, leaving 4 bases unmatched. CDR3 length equals 15 residues.

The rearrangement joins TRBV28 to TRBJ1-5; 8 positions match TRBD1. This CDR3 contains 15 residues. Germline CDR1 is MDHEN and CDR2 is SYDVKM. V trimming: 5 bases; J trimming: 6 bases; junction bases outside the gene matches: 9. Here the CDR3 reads CASSPPTGVRQPQHF. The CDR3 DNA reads TGTGCCAGCAGTCCCCCGACAGGGGTGCGTCAGCCCCAGCATTTT.

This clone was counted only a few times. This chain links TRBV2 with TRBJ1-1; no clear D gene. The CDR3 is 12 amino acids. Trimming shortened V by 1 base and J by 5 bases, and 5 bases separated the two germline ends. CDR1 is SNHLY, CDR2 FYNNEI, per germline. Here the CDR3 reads CASSEVATEAFF. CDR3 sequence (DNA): TGTGCCAGCAGTGAAGTGGCTACTGAAGCTTTCTTT.

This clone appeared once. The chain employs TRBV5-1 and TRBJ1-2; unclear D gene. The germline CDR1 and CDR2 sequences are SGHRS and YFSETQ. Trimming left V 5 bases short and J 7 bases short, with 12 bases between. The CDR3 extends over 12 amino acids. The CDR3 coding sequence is TGCGCCAGCAGTGAGGGCCCCGGTGGCTACACCTTC. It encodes CASSEGPGGYTF.

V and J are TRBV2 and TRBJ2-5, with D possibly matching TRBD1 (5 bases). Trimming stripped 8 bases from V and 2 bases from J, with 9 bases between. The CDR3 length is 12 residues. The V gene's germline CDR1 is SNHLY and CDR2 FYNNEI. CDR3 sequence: CASAGWQETQYF. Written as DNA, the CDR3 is TGTGCCAGCGCAGGGTGGCAAGAGACCCAGTACTTC.

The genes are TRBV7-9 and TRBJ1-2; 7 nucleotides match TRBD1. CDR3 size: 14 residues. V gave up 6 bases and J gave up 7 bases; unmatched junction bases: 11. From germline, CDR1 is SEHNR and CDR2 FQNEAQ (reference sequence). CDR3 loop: CASRLGQRVGGYTF. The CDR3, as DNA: TGTGCCAGCAGGCTGGGACAGCGGGTGGGTGGCTACACCTTC.

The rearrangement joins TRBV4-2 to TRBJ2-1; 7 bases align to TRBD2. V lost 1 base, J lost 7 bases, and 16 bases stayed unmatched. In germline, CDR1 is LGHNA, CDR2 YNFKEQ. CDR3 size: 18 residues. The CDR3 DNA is TGTGCCAGCAGCCAAGTTCCCACGGGGCCTAGCGGTTGGAATGAGCAGTTCTTC. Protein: CASSQVPTGPSGWNEQFF.

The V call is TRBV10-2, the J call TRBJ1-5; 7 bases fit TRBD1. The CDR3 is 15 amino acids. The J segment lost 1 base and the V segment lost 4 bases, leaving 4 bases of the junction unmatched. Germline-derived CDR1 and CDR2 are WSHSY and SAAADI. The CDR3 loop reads CASSGRQGSNQPQHF. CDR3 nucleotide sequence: TGCGCCAGCAGTGGTAGACAGGGCAGCAATCAGCCCCAGCATTTT.